Given below is one T cell receptor beta chain in context. This record belongs to a study of CD8+CD57+ T cells in acquired aplastic anemia. The overall study: Sorted CD4+ and CD8+ cell DNA averaged approximately 3 ug. Healthy CD8+ samples averaged roughly 10 million reads.

CDR3 and TCR beta VDJ profiling relied on genomic DNA as the template. MiXCR, applied by TCRdb to the reads, yields one record per CDR3 protein. In the table there are about 220,000 distinct CDR3 sequences, 30% to 35% of which are singletons. The V end lost 2 bases, the J end lost 7 bases, and 18 bases lay between the germline ends. Germline assignment: CDR1 ENHRY and CDR2 SYGVKD. The CDR3 covers 16 residues. The specimen was sorted CD4+, CD8+, or CD8+CD57+ T cells (not recorded which) from PBMCs. The chain combines TRBV10-3 with TRBJ2-1, with D perhaps TRBD1 (5 bases). This clonotype originated in a human donor in good health, serving as a control. The CDR3 nucleotides read TGTGCCATCAGTGAGGGCGACAGTATTAACATGAATGAGCAGTTCTTC. It codes for CAISEGDSINMNEQFF.